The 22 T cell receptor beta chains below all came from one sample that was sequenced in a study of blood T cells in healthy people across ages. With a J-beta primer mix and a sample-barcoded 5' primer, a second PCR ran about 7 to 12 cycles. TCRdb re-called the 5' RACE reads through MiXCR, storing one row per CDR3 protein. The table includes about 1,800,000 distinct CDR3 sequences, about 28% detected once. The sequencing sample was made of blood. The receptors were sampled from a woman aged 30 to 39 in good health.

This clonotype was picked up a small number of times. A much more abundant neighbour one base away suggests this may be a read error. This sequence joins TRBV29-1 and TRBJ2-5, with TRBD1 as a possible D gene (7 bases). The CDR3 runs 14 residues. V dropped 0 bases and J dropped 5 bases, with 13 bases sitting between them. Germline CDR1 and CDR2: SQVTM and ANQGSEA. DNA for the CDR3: TGCAGCGTTGAAGATCAGGGGGGCAGGGAGACCCAGTACTTC. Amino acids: CSVEDQGGRETQYF.

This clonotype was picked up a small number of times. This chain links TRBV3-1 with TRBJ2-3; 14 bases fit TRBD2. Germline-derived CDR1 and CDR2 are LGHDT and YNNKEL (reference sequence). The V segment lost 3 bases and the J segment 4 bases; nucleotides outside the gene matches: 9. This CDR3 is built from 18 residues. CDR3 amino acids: CASSHSVTSGGAADTQYF. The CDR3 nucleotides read TGTGCCAGCAGCCACAGTGTGACTAGCGGGGGGGCAGCAGATACGCAGTATTTT.

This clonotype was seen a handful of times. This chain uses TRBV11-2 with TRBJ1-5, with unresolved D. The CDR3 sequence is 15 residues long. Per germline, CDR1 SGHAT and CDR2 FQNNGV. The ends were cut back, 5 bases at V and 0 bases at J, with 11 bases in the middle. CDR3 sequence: CASSAGPNSNQPQHF. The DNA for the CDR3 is TGTGCCAGCAGCGCTGGGCCGAATAGCAATCAGCCCCAGCATTTT.

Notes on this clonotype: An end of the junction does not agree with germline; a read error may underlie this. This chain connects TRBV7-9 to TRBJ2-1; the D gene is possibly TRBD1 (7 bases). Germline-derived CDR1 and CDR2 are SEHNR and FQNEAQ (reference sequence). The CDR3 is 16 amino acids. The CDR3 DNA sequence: TGTGCCGGCAGCTCCAGGGGGGCTGGAGTGAGCAACGAGCAGTTCTTC. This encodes CAGSSRGAGVSNEQFF.

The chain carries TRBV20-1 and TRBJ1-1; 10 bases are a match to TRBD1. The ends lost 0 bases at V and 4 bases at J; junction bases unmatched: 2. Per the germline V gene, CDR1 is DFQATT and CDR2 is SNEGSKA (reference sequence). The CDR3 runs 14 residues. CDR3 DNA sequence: TGCAGTGCTAGAGAGGGGACAGGGGTCACTGAAGCTTTCTTT. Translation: CSAREGTGVTEAFF.

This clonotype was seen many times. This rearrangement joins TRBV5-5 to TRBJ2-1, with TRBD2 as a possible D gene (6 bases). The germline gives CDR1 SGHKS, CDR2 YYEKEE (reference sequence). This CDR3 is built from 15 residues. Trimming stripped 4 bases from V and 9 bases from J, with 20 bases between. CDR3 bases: TGTGCCAGCAGCCCGTCCGAGACTAGTTCCCGTGAGCAGTTCTTC. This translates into CASSPSETSSREQFF.

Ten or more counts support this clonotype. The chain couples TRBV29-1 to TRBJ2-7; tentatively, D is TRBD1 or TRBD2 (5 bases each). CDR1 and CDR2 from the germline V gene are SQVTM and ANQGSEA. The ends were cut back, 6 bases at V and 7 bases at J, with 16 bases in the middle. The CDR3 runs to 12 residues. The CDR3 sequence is CSVWDAAEEQYF. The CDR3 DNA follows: TGCAGCGTATGGGACGCCGCAGAGGAGCAGTACTTC.

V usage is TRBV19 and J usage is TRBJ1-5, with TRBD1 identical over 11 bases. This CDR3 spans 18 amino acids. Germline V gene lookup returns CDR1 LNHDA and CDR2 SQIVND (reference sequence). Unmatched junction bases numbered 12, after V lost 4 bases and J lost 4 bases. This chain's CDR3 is CASSKLGRTGGKNQPQHF. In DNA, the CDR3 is TGTGCCAGTAGTAAGTTAGGTCGGACAGGGGGCAAAAATCAGCCCCAGCATTTT.

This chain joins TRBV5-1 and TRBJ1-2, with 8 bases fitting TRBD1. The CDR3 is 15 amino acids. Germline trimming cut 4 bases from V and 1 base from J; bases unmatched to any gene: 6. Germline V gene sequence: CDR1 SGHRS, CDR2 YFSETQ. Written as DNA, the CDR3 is TGCGCCAGCAGCAGGACAGGGTCCCTTAACTATGGCTACACCTTC. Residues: CASSRTGSLNYGYTF. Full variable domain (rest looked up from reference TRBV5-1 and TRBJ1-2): KAGVTQTPRYLIKTRGQQVTLSCSPISGHRSVSWYQQTPGQGLQFLFEYFSETQRNKGNFPGRFSGRQFSNSRSEMNVSTLELGDSALYLCASSRTGSLNYGYTFGSGTRLTVV.

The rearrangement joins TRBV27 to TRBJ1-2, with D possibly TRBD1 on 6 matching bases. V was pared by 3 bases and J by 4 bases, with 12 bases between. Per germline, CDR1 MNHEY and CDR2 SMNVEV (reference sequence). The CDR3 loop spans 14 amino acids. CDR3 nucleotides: TGTGCCAGCAGTTTGCACAGGGCCTTCTATGGCTACACCTTC. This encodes CASSLHRAFYGYTF.

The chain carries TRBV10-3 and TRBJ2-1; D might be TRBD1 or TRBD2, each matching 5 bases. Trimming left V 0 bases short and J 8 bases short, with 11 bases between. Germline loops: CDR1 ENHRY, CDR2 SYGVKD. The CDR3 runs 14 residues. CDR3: CAISESRGTDEQFF. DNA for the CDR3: TGTGCCATCAGTGAGTCGAGAGGGACCGATGAGCAGTTCTTC.

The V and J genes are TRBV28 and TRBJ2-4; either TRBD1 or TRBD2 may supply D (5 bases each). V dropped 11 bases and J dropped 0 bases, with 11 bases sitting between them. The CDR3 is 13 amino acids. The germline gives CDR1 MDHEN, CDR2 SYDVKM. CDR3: CAARGGAKNIQYF. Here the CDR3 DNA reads TGTGCCGCCCGGGGCGGAGCCAAAAACATTCAGTACTTC.

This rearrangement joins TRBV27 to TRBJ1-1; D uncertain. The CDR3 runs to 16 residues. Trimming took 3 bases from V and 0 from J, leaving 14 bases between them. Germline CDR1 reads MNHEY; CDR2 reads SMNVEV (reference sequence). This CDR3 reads CASSFVWTALNTEAFF. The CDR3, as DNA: TGTGCCAGCAGTTTTGTCTGGACGGCTCTGAACACTGAAGCTTTCTTT.

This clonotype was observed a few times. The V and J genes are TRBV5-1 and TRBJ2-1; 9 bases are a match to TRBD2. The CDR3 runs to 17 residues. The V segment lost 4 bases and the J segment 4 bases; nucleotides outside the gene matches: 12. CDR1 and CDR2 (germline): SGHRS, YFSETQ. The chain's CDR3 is CASSTTSSGINYNEQFF. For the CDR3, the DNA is TGCGCCAGCAGCACTACTTCTAGCGGGATTAATTACAATGAGCAGTTCTTC.

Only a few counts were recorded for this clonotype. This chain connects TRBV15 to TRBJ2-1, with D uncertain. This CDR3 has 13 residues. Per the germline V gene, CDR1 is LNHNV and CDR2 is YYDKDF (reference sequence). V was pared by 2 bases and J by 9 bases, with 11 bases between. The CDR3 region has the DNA TGTGCCACCAGCAGATCCACCCTTACTGAGCAGTTCTTC. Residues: CATSRSTLTEQFF.

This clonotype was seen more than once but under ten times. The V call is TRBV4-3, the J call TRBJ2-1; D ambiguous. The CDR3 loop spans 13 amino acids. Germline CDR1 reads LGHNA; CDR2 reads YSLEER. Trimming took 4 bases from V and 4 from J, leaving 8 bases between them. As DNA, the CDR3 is TGCGCCAGCAGCCCGAGCGAGTACAATGAGCAGTTCTTC. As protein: CASSPSEYNEQFF.

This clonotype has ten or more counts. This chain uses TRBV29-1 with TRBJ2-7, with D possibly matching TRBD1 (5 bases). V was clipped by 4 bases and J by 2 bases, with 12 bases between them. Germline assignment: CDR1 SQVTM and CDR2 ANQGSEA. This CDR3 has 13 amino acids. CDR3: CSVGERQTYEQYF. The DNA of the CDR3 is TGCAGCGTTGGTGAGAGACAGACCTACGAGCAGTACTTC.

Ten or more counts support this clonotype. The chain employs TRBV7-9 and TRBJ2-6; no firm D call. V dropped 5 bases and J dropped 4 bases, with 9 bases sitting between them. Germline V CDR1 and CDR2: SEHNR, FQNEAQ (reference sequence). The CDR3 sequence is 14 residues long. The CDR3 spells CASSPSEGANVLTF. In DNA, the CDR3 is TGTGCCAGCAGCCCCAGTGAAGGGGCCAACGTCCTGACTTTC. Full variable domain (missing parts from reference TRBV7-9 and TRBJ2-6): DTGVSQNPRHKITKRGQNVTFRCDPISEHNRLYWYRQTLGQGPEFLTYFQNEAQLEKSRLLSDRFSAERPKGSFSTLEIQRTEQGDSAMYLCASSPSEGANVLTFGAGSRLTVL.

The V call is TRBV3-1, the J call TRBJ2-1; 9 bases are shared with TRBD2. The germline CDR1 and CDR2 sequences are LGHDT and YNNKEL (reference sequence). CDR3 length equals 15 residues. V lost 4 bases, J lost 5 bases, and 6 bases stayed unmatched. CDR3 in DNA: TGTGCCAGCAGCCGGGCGGGAGGGCCAAACAATGAGCAGTTCTTC. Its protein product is CASSRAGGPNNEQFF.

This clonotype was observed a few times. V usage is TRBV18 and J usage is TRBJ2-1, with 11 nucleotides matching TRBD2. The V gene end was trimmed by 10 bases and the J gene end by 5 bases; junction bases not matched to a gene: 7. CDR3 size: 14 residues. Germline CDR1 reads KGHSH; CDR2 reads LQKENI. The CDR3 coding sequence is TGTGCCAACTCGGGACTAGCGGATAACAATGAGCAGTTCTTC. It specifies CANSGLADNNEQFF. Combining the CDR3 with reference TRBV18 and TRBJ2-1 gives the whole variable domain NAGVMQNPRHLVRRRGQEARLRCSPMKGHSHVYWYRQLPEEGLKFMVYLQKENIIDESGMPKERFSAEFPKEGPSILRIQQVVRGDSAAYFCANSGLADNNEQFFGPGTRLTVL.

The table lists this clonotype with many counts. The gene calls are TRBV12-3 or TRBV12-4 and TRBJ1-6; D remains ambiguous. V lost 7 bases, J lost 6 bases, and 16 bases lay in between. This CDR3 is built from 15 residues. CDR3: CASIKWAGVNSPLHF. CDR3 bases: TGTGCCAGCATCAAATGGGCCGGGGTTAATTCACCCCTCCACTTT.

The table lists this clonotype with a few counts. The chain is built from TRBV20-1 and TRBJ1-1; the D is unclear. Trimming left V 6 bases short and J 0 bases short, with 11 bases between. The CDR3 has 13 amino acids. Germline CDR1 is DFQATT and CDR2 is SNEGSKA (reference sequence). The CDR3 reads CSAERGMNTEAFF. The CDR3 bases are TGCAGTGCGGAGAGAGGGATGAACACTGAAGCTTTCTTT.